The TCR beta chain under discussion was sequenced for a study of response to subunit inactivated influenza vaccine. Study results and limitations: That few new T cells are recruited by each seasonal influenza vaccination was the authors' suggestion.

TCRdb re-called the RT-PCR reads through MiXCR, storing one row per CDR3 protein. The sample has under 550,000 distinct CDR3 sequences; 7.2% are singletons. This clonotype has at least ten counts. Antigen specificity is unknown. The V gene lost 4 bases and the J gene lost 7 bases, with 19 bases spanning the gap. The length of the CDR3 is 16 residues. This specimen was PBMCs from blood, taken around 2 years after vaccination. The TCR comes from a man aged 50-75 years who received an inactivated influenza vaccine. V usage is TRBV12-3 or TRBV12-4 and J usage is TRBJ2-2; D may correspond to TRBD1 or TRBD2 (6 bases each). CDR3 DNA: TGTGCCAGCAGTTCAAGACTCATTAAGGGGGGCGGGGAGCTGTTTTTT. This sequence encodes CASSSRLIKGGGELFF.